One and the same sample provided the 19 T cell receptor beta chains below, sequenced in a study of blood T cell repertoires in COVID-19. This table comes from immunoSEQ multiplex PCR, and its TCRdb copy is limited to in-frame clones, with some not included. The sample contains fewer than 250,000 clones, 88% of which appear only once. The sequencing sample was made of peripheral blood. These receptors were obtained from a man between 35 and 55 years old with acute or convalescent COVID-19.

V gene TRBV11-2 combines with J gene TRBJ2-1; possibly TRBD2 for D (5 bases). CDR3 length: 13 amino acids. V was clipped by 1 base and J by 9 bases, with 10 bases between them. CDR1 and CDR2 (germline): SGHAT, FQNNGV. In DNA form, the CDR3 reads TGTGCCAGCAGCTTAGGATCTGGGAGTGAGCAGTTCTTC. Its translation is CASSLGSGSEQFF.

CDR3 residues: CASSSMQRFTNYGYTF. CDR3 nucleotides: TGTGCCAGCAGTTCGATGCAGAGGTTCACTAACTATGGCTACACCTTC. This rearrangement joins TRBV13 to TRBJ1-2; D not certain. This CDR3 has 16 residues. Trimming pared 6 bases from V and 0 bases from J, leaving 17 bases between. Germline V CDR1 and CDR2: PRHDT, FYEKMQ (reference sequence). The full variable domain, rest sourced from reference TRBV13 and TRBJ1-2, is AAGVIQSPRHLIKEKRETATLKCYPIPRHDTVYWYQQGPGQDPQFLISFYEKMQSDKGSIPDRFSAQQFSDYHSELNMSSLELGDSALYFCASSSMQRFTNYGYTFGSGTRLTVV.

This rearrangement joins TRBV28 to TRBJ1-1, with 7 bases matching TRBD1. The V gene's germline CDR1 is MDHEN and CDR2 SYDVKM. V gave up 2 bases and J gave up 11 bases; unmatched junction bases: 5. CDR3 size: 12 residues. The DNA for the CDR3 is TGTGCCAGCAGTTTAGATACAGGGGCCGCTTTCTTT. This codes for CASSLDTGAAFF. Filled out from reference TRBV28 and TRBJ1-1, the complete variable domain reads DVKVTQSSRYLVKRTGEKVFLECVQDMDHENMFWYRQDPGLGLRLIYFSYDVKMKEKGDIPEGYSVSREKKERFSLILESASTNQTSMYLCASSLDTGAAFFGQGTRLTVV.

This clone was counted a single time. This CDR3 reads CASSPGGYSNQPQHF. The CDR3 nucleotides are TGTGCCAGCAGCCCAGGGGGGTATAGCAATCAGCCCCAGCATTTT. This chain uses TRBV7-2 with TRBJ1-5; 7 nucleotides line up with TRBD1. The germline V gene has CDR1 SGHTA and CDR2 FQGNSA. V was pared by 5 bases and J by 0 bases, with 4 bases of the junction left unmatched. The CDR3 spans 15 residues. The full variable domain, in which reference TRBV7-2 and TRBJ1-5 provide the parts outside the CDR3, is GAGVSQSPSNKVTEKGKDVELRCDPISGHTALYWYRQSLGQGLEFLIYFQGNSAPDKSGLPSDRFSAERTGGSVSTLTIQRTQQEDSAVYLCASSPGGYSNQPQHFGDGTRLSIL.

The V call is TRBV7-8, the J call TRBJ1-6; D might be TRBD1 (5 bases). The CDR3 length is 15 residues. From germline, CDR1 is SGHVS and CDR2 FQNEAQ. The V gene lost 3 bases and the J gene lost 8 bases, with 14 bases spanning the gap. CDR3 sequence reads: CASSFPVGGDSPLHF. The CDR3 nucleotides are TGTGCCAGCAGCTTCCCGGTGGGGGGGGATTCACCCCTCCACTTT.

This chain connects TRBV5-6 to TRBJ1-1; D is possibly TRBD1 (6 bases). V was trimmed by 2 bases and J by 8 bases, leaving 19 bases between them. This CDR3 has 15 residues. CDR1 and CDR2 (germline): SGHDT, YYEEEE. CDR3 region: CASSFRPGTRTEAFF. The DNA for the CDR3 is TGTGCCAGCAGCTTCAGACCCGGGACACGTACAGAAGCTTTCTTT.

This chain joins TRBV4-1 and TRBJ2-5; D not certain. V was shortened by 1 base and J by 1 base, with 10 bases between the two germline ends. The CDR3 extends over 15 amino acids. Germline V gene sequence: CDR1 MGHRA, CDR2 YSYEKL. The CDR3: CASSQGPSGQETQYF. CDR3 coding DNA: TGCGCCAGCAGCCAAGGGCCCAGTGGCCAAGAGACCCAGTACTTC.

The rearrangement links TRBV9 to TRBJ2-3, with 10 bases matching TRBD2. Trimming removed 3 bases from V and 4 bases from J; junction bases left unmatched: 14. The CDR3 runs 18 residues. CDR1 SGDLS and CDR2 YYNGEE come from the germline V gene. The CDR3 region has the DNA TGTGCCAGCAGCGCCACGACTAGAAGCGGGGGGGCCGCAGATACGCAGTATTTT. Amino acid sequence: CASSATTRSGGAADTQYF.

The J gene is TRBJ2-7, the V gene TRBV2; 9 bases align to TRBD2. This CDR3 region has 15 residues. The ends lost 4 bases at V and 7 bases at J; junction bases unmatched: 11. Germline CDR1 reads SNHLY; CDR2 reads FYNNEI. CDR3 sequence (DNA): TGTGCCAGCAGTGTAACGATCGGCGGGGGGGAAGAGCAGTACTTC. Its protein product is CASSVTIGGGEEQYF.

This rearrangement joins TRBV7-8 to TRBJ2-3; D not certain. The CDR3 is made up of 15 amino acids. Germline CDR1 is SGHVS and CDR2 is FQNEAQ. The V end was cut by 2 bases, the J end by 4 bases, with 13 bases between. CDR3 sequence (DNA): TGTGCCAGCAGCTTATACCGGTCCGAGGCAGATACGCAGTATTTT. Amino acids: CASSLYRSEADTQYF.

This clone was seen more than once but under ten times. CDR3 in amino acids: CASSRELGTGGKQPQHF. DNA for the CDR3: TGTGCCAGTAGTAGGGAATTGGGGACAGGGGGTAAACAGCCCCAGCATTTT. The chain couples TRBV19 to TRBJ1-5; 11 bases agree with TRBD1. V shed 4 bases, J shed 7 bases, and the junction held 12 bases outside the gene matches. Germline V gene sequence: CDR1 LNHDA, CDR2 SQIVND (reference sequence). The CDR3 has 17 amino acids.

V usage is TRBV5-1 and J usage is TRBJ1-1; no clear D gene. CDR3 length equals 14 residues. V was clipped by 4 bases and J by 1 base, with 11 bases between them. Germline-derived CDR1 and CDR2 are SGHRS and YFSETQ. The CDR3 reads CASSPITGNTEAFF. Here the CDR3 DNA reads TGCGCCAGCAGCCCAATAACTGGGAACACTGAAGCTTTCTTT.

This clone has only one observation. The rearrangement uses TRBV6-5 and TRBJ2-6; D is uncertain. V was clipped by 0 bases and J by 4 bases, with 10 bases between them. The CDR3 has 16 residues. The germline V gene encodes CDR1 MNHEY and CDR2 SVGAGI. The CDR3 DNA reads TGTGCCAGCAGTTACTCCCGCGGTCTCGGGGCCAACGTCCTGACTTTC. It is translated as CASSYSRGLGANVLTF.

V gene TRBV18 combines with J gene TRBJ2-2; 7 bases fit TRBD2. This CDR3 comprises 16 residues. V dropped 2 bases and J dropped 6; count of bases not matched to a gene: 9. From germline, CDR1 is KGHSH and CDR2 LQKENI. The CDR3 nucleotides are TGTGCCAGCTCACCATCCTTAGGAGCGGGACCCGGGGAGCTGTTTTTT. Its translation is CASSPSLGAGPGELFF. Filled out from reference TRBV18 and TRBJ2-2, the complete variable domain reads NAGVMQNPRHLVRRRGQEARLRCSPMKGHSHVYWYRQLPEEGLKFMVYLQKENIIDESGMPKERFSAEFPKEGPSILRIQQVVRGDSAAYFCASSPSLGAGPGELFFGEGSRLTVL.

The chain employs TRBV6-4 and TRBJ1-1, with D maybe TRBD1 (6 bases). The CDR3 covers 14 residues. Germline V gene data show CDR1 as MRHNA and CDR2 as SNTAGT. Trimming stripped 8 bases from V and 4 bases from J, with 17 bases between. CDR3 in amino acids: CASCPTGACTEAFF. CDR3 nucleotides: TGTGCCAGCTGCCCGACAGGTGCCTGCACTGAAGCTTTCTTT.

This chain connects TRBV5-1 to TRBJ2-1; 8 bases are a match to TRBD2. Germline V gene data show CDR1 as SGHRS and CDR2 as YFSETQ. The CDR3 runs 15 residues. Trimming removed 3 bases from V and 5 bases from J; junction bases left unmatched: 7. The CDR3 nucleotides read TGCGCCAGCAGCTCGAGCGGGAGTGAGCACAATGAGCAGTTCTTC. This sequence encodes CASSSSGSEHNEQFF.

The chain joins TRBV11-2 to TRBJ2-7; the match to TRBD2 covers 15 bases. Trimming took 4 bases from V and 7 from J; bases not matched to a gene: 8. Germline CDR1 is SGHAT and CDR2 is FQNNGV. The CDR3 has 16 residues. As DNA, the CDR3 is TGTGCCAGCAGCTACGGGACTAGCGGGGGGTTCTGGGAGCAGTACTTC. It is translated as CASSYGTSGGFWEQYF.

The gene calls are TRBV11-3 and TRBJ2-2; the match to TRBD1 covers 8 bases. Per germline, CDR1 SGHNT and CDR2 YENEEA. V was pared by 3 bases and J by 6 bases, with 6 bases of the junction left unmatched. The CDR3 runs to 15 residues. The CDR3 here is CASSFPGGAAGELFF. DNA for the CDR3: TGTGCCAGCAGCTTCCCAGGGGGCGCGGCCGGGGAGCTGTTTTTT.

This clone was seen just once. The rearrangement links TRBV30 to TRBJ2-7, with 9 bases identical to TRBD1. The junction had 10 bases not matched to a gene; V was cut back by 5 bases and J by 2 bases. This CDR3 spans 15 amino acids. The germline V gene has CDR1 GTSNPN and CDR2 SVGIG (reference sequence). The CDR3 DNA follows: TGTGCCTGGGGGCTTGGAGGGACAGGGCCCTACGAGCAGTACTTC. Amino acids: CAWGLGGTGPYEQYF. Full variable domain (missing parts from reference TRBV30 and TRBJ2-7): SQTIHQWPATLVQPVGSPLSLECTVEGTSNPNLYWYRQAAGRGLQLLFYSVGIGQISSEVPQNLSASRPQDRQFILSSKKLLLSDSGFYLCAWGLGGTGPYEQYFGPGTRLTVT.